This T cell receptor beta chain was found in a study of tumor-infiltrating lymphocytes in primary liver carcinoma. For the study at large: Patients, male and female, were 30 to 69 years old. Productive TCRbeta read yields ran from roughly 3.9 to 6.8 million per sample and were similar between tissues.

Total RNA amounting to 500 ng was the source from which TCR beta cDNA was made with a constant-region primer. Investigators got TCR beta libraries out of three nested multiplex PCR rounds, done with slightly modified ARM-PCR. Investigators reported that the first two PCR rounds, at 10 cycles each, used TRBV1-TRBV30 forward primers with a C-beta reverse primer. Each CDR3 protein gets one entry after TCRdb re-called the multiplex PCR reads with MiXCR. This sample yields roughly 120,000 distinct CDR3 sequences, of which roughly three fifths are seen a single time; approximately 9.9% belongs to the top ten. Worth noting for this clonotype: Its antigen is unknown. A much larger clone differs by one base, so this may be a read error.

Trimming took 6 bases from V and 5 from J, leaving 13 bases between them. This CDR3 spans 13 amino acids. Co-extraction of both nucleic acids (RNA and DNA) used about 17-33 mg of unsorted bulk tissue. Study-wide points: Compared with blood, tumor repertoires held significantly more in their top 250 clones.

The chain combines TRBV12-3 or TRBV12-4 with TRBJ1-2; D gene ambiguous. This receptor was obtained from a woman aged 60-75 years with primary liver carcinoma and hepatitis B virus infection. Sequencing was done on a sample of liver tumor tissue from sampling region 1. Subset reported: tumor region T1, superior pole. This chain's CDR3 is CASREKHGYGYTF. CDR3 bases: TGTGCCAGCAGGGAGAAACATGGGTATGGCTACACCTTC.